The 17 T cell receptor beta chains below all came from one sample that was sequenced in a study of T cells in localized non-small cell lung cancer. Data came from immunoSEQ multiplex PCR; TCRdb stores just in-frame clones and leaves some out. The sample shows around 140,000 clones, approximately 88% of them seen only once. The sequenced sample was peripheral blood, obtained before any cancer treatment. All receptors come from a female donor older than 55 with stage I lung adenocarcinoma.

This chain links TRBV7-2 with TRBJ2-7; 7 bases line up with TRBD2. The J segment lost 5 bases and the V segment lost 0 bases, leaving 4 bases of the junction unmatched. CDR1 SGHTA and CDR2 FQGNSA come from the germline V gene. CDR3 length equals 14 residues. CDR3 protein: CASSLAGGVNEQYF. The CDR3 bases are TGTGCCAGCAGCTTAGCGGGAGGGGTCAACGAGCAGTACTTC.

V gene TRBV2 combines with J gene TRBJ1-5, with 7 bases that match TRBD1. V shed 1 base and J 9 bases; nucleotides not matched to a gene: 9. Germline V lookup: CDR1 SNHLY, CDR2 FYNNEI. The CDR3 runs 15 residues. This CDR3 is CASSEVLGGSGPQHF. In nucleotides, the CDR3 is TGTGCCAGCAGTGAAGTGCTAGGGGGCTCGGGGCCCCAGCATTTT.

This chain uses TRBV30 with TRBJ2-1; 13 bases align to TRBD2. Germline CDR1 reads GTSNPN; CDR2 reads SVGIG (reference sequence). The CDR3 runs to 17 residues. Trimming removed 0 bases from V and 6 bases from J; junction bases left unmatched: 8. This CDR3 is CAWSVVWTSGSANEQFF. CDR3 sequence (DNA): TGTGCCTGGAGTGTAGTTTGGACTAGCGGGAGCGCCAATGAGCAGTTCTTC.

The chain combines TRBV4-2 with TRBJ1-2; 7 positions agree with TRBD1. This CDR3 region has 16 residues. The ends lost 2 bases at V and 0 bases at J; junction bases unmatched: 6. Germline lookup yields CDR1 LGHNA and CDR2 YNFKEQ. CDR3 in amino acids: CASSQFTGTANYGYTF. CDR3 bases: TGTGCCAGCAGCCAATTTACCGGGACAGCTAACTATGGCTACACCTTC.

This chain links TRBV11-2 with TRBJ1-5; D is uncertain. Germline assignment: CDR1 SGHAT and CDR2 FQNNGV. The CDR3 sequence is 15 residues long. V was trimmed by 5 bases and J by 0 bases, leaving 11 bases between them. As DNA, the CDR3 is TGTGCCAGCAGCGTACTTGGGAATAGCAATCAGCCCCAGCATTTT. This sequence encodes CASSVLGNSNQPQHF.

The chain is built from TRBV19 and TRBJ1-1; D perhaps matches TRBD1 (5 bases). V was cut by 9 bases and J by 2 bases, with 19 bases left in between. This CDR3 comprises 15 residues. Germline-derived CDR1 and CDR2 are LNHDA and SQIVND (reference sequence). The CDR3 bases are TGTGCCAGCCGCCCCGTGGGGACGGCCAACACTGAAGCTTTCTTT. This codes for CASRPVGTANTEAFF.

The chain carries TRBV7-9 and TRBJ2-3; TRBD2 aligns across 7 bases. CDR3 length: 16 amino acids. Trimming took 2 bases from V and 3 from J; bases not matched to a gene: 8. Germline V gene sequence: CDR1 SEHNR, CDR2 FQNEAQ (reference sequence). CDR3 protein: CASSLRGRERTDTQYF. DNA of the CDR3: TGTGCCAGCAGCTTACGTGGGCGGGAGCGGACAGATACGCAGTATTTT.

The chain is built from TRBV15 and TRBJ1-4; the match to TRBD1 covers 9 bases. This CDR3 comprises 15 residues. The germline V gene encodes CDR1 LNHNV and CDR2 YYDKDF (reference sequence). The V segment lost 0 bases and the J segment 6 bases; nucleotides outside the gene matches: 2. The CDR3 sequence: CATSRERTGDEKLFF. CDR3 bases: TGTGCCACCAGCAGAGAAAGGACAGGGGATGAAAAACTGTTTTTT.

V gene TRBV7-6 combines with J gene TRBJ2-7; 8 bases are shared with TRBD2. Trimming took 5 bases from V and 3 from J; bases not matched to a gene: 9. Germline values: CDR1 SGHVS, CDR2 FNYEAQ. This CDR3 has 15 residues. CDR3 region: CASSRLATNYYEQYF. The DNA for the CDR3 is TGTGCCAGCAGCAGACTAGCGACCAACTACTACGAGCAGTACTTC.

For the CDR3, the DNA is TGTGCCAGCTCACCCCCCCCTAGCGGGAGGCTGGATACGCAGTATTTT. Translation gives CASSPPPSGRLDTQYF. The rearrangement uses TRBV18 and TRBJ2-3, with TRBD2 matching over 11 bases. The germline CDR1 and CDR2 sequences are KGHSH and LQKENI. The CDR3 extends over 16 amino acids. The V segment lost 3 bases and the J segment 6 bases; nucleotides outside the gene matches: 8.

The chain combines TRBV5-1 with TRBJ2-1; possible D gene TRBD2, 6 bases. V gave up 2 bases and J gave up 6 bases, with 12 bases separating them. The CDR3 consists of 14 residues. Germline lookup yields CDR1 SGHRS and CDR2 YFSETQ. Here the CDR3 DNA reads TGCGCCAGCAGCTTCCGGGGGAGTCGCAATGAGCAGTTCTTC. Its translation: CASSFRGSRNEQFF.

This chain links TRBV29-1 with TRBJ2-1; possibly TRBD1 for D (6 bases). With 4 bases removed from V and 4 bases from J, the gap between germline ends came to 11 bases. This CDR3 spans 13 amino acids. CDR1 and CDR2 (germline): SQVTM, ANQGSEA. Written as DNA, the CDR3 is TGCAGCGTTGGCTGGGACAAATACAATGAGCAGTTCTTC. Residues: CSVGWDKYNEQFF.

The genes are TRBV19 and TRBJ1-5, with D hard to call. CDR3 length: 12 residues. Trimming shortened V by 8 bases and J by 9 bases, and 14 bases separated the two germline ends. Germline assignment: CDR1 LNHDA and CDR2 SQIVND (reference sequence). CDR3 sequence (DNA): TGTGCCAGTTCGGCCCAACTCCGGCCCCAGCATTTT. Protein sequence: CASSAQLRPQHF.

CDR3: CATQGLAGGGGSYNEQFF. DNA of the CDR3: TGTGCGACACAGGGACTAGCGGGAGGAGGGGGTTCCTACAATGAGCAGTTCTTC. J is TRBJ2-1 and V is TRBV28, with 15 bases aligning to TRBD2. The CDR3 totals 18 residues. Germline assignment: CDR1 MDHEN and CDR2 SYDVKM.

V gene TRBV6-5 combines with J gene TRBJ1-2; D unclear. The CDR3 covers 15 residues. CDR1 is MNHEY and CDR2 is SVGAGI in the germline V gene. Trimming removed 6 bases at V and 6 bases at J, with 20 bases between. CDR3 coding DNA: TGTGCCAGCAGCGAGACATTATACGGTTCGGATGGCTACACCTTC. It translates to CASSETLYGSDGYTF.

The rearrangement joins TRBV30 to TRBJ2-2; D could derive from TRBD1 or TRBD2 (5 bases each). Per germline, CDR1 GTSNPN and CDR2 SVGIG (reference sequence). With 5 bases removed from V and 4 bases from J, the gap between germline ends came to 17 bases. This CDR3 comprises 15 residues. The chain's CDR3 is CAWRLGELITGELFF. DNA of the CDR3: TGTGCCTGGCGTTTGGGGGAGTTAATCACCGGGGAGCTGTTTTTT.

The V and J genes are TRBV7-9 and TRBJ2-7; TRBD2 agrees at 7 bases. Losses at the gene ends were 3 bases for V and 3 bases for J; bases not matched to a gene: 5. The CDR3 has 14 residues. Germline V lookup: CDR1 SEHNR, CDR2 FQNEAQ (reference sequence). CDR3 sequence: CASSFWGGDYEQYF. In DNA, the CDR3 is TGTGCCAGCAGCTTCTGGGGAGGGGACTACGAGCAGTACTTC.